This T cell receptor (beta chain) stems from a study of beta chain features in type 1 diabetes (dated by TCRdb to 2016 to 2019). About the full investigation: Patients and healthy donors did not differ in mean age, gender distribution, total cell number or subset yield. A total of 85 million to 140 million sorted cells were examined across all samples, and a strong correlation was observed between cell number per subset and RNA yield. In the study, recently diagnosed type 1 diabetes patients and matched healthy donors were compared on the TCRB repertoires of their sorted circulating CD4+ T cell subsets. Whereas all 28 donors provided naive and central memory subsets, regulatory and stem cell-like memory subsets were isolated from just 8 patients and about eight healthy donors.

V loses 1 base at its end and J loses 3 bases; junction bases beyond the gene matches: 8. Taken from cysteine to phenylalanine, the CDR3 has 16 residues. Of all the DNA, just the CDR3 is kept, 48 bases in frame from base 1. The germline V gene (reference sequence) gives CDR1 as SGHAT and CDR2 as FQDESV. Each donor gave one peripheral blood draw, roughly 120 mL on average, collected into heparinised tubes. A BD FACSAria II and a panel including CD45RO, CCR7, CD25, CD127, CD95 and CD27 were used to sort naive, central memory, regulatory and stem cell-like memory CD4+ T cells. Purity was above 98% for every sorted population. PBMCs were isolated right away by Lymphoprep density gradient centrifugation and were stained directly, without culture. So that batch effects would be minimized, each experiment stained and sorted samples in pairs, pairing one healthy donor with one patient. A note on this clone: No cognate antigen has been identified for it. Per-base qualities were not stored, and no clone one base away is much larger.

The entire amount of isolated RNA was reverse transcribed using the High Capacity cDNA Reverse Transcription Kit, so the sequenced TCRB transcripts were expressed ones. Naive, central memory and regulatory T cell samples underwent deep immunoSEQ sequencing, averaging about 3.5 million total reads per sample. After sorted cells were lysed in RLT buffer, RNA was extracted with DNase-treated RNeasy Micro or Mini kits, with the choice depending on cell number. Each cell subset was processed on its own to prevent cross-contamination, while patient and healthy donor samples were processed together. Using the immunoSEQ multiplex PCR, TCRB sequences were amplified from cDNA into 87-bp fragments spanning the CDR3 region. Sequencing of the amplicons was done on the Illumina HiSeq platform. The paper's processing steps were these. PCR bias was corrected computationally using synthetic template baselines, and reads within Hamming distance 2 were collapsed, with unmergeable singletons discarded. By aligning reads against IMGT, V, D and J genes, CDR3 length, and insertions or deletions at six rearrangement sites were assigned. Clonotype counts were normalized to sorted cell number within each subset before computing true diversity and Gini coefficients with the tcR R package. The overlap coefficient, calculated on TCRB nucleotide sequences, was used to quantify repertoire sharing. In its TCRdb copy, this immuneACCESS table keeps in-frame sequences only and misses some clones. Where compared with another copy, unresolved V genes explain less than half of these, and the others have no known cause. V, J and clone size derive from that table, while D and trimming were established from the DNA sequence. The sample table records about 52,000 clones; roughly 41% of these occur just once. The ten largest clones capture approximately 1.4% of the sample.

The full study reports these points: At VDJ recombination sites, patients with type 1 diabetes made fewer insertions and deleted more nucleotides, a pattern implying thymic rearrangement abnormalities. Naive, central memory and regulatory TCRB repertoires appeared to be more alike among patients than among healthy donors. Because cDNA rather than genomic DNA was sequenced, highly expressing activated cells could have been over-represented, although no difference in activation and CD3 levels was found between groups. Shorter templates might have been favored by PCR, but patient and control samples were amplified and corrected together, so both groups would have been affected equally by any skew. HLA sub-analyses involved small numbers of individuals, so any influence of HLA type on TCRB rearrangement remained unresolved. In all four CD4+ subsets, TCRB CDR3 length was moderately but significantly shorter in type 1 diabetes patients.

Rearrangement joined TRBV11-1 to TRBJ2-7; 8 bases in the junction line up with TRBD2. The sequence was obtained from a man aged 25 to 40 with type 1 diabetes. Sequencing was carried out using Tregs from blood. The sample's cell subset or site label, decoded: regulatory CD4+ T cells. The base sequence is TGTGCCAGCAGCTTAGGGCAAGCGGGAGTCGTCTACGAGCAGTACTTC. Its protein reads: CASSLGQAGVVYEQYF. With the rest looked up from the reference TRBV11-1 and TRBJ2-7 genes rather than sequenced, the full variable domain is EAEVAQSPRYKITEKSQAVAFWCDPISGHATLYWYRQILGQGPELLVQFQDESVVDDSQLPKDRFSAERLKGVDSTLKIQPAELGDSAMYLCASSLGQAGVVYEQYFGPGTRLTVT.